The 5 T cell receptor beta chains below were found in one sample sequenced in a study of control samples from healthy donors and cancer patients. Sequencing used immunoSEQ multiplex PCR; TCRdb keeps in-frame clones, though not all of them. In the table there are about 410,000 clones, around nine tenths of which are singletons. The sample taken for sequencing was PBMCs. Receptors were obtained from a man aged 40-49 years with head and neck cancer.

The gene calls are TRBV7-9 and TRBJ1-4; the D is unclear. The CDR3 length is 15 residues. V lost 3 bases and J lost 7, with 15 bases in between. From germline, CDR1 is SEHNR and CDR2 FQNEAQ (reference sequence). CDR3 in amino acids: CASSLGEGNTEKLFF. DNA of the CDR3: TGTGCCAGCAGCTTGGGTGAGGGTAACACTGAAAAACTGTTTTTT.

The genes are TRBV7-9 and TRBJ2-1; D could derive from TRBD1 or TRBD2 (5 bases each). In germline, CDR1 is SEHNR, CDR2 FQNEAQ (reference sequence). The CDR3 runs 14 residues. V lost 8 bases to trimming and J lost 8 bases, with 19 bases between them. CDR3 in amino acids: CASSSGHRRDEQFF. As DNA, the CDR3 is TGTGCCAGCTCCTCGGGGCACCGTAGGGATGAGCAGTTCTTC.

The chain links TRBV30 to TRBJ2-7; D is unresolved. V lost 4 bases, J lost 3 bases, and 10 bases lay in between. The CDR3 is made up of 12 amino acids. CDR1 and CDR2 from the germline V gene are GTSNPN and SVGIG (reference sequence). The CDR3 bases are TGTGCCTGGAATAAGGGCGTCTACGAGCAGTACTTC. It encodes CAWNKGVYEQYF. Looking up the rest from reference TRBV30 and TRBJ2-7 gives the full variable domain: SQTIHQWPATLVQPVGSPLSLECTVEGTSNPNLYWYRQAAGRGLQLLFYSVGIGQISSEVPQNLSASRPQDRQFILSSKKLLLSDSGFYLCAWNKGVYEQYFGPGTRLTVT.

J is TRBJ2-4 and V is TRBV28; a weak D match, TRBD2 (6 bases). CDR3 length equals 19 residues. Germline CDR1 MDHEN, CDR2 SYDVKM. V was trimmed by 4 bases and J by 2 bases, leaving 24 bases between them. The CDR3 sequence is CASSSHAGRRHETKNIQYF. In DNA, the CDR3 is TGTGCCAGCAGTTCCCACGCGGGACGTAGACATGAGACCAAAAACATTCAGTACTTC.

V usage is TRBV9 and J usage is TRBJ1-3; TRBD1 is a possible D gene (5 bases). V was trimmed by 0 bases and J by 0 bases, leaving 7 bases between them. Germline V gives CDR1 SGDLS, CDR2 YYNGEE. The CDR3 totals 15 residues. The DNA for the CDR3 is TGTGCCAGCAGCGTAGGGGACGTCTCTGGAAACACCATATATTTT. It yields the protein CASSVGDVSGNTIYF.